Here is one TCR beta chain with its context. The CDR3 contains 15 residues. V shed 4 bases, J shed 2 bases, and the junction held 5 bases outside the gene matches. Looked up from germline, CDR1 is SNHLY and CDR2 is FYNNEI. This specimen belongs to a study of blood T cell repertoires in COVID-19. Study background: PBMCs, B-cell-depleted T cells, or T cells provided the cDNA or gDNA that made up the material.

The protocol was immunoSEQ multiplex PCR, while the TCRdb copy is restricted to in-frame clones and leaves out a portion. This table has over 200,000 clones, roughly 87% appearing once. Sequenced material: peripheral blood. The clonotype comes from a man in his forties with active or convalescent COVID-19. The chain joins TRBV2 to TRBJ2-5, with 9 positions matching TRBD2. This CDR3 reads CASSGGSGGQETQYF. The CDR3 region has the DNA TGTGCCAGCAGTGGTGGTAGCGGGGGACAAGAGACCCAGTACTTC.